This is a list of T cell receptor beta chains from one sample in a study of beta chain features in type 1 diabetes. Data came from immunoSEQ multiplex PCR; TCRdb stores just in-frame clones and leaves some out. The sample consists of 250,000 to 400,000 clones, 12% to 15% of them appearing once. Sequenced material: central memory CD4+ T cells from blood. Receptor source: a man aged 25 to 40 in good health. Both conserved end residues are part of each CDR3. The order of the fields is D gene, V gene, clone size, J gene, CDR3 protein, CDR3 DNA. The D gene is left open where the match is weak. Size values are once, few and many counts, or a class for expanded clones, and some rows have none.

TRBD1	TRBV5-4	NA	TRBJ2-2	CASSPGQGAYSELFF	TGTGCCAGCAGTCCGGGACAGGGGGCGTATAGTGAGCTGTTTTTT
NA	TRBV5-1	NA	TRBJ2-2	CASNLEGNAGELFF	TGCGCCAGCAACTTGGAAGGGAATGCCGGGGAGCTGTTTTTT
TRBD2	TRBV5-1	many	TRBJ2-1	CASSPRDYGEQFF	TGCGCCAGCAGCCCCAGGGACTATGGTGAGCAGTTCTTC
TRBD1	TRBV11-2	NA	TRBJ1-2	CASSFTGTGAGYTF	TGTGCCAGCAGCTTCACCGGGACAGGGGCTGGCTACACCTTC
NA	TRBV18	many	TRBJ1-1	CASSRDTENTEAFF	TGTGCCAGCTCACGGGACACCGAGAACACTGAAGCTTTCTTT
NA	TRBV2	few	TRBJ2-3	CASQAVIGAPDTQYF	TGTGCCAGCCAGGCGGTTATCGGGGCGCCAGATACGCAGTATTTT
TRBD1	TRBV18	many	TRBJ2-5	CASSPPGQGAVATQYF	TGTGCCAGCTCACCACCGGGACAGGGGGCGGTGGCGACCCAGTACTTC
TRBD1	TRBV19	many	TRBJ1-5	CASSPRTGGAGQPQHF	TGTGCCAGTAGTCCCCGGACAGGGGGCGCGGGGCAGCCCCAGCATTTT
TRBD1	TRBV2	many	TRBJ1-4	CASNRDRTEKLFF	TGTGCCAGCAACCGGGACAGGACTGAAAAACTGTTTTTT
NA	TRBV7-2	NA	TRBJ2-3	CASSLEGRGAKNTQYF	TGTGCCAGCAGCTTAGAAGGGAGAGGGGCCAAGAATACGCAGTATTTT
TRBD2	TRBV5-1	few	TRBJ2-5	CASSPRTSGGAETQYF	TGCGCCAGCAGCCCTCGGACTAGCGGGGGGGCTGAGACCCAGTACTTC
NA	TRBV7-7	few	TRBJ2-5	CASSQTGTWGETQYF	TGTGCCAGCAGCCAGACAGGTACATGGGGAGAGACCCAGTACTTC
TRBD1	TRBV9	NA	TRBJ2-7	CASSSHPGQGYEQYF	TGTGCCAGCAGCAGCCACCCGGGACAGGGGTACGAGCAGTACTTC
TRBD2	TRBV7-2	NA	TRBJ2-1	CASSLPGLAVLNEQFF	TGTGCCAGCAGCTTACCGGGACTAGCGGTACTTAATGAGCAGTTCTTC
TRBD2	TRBV25-1	few	TRBJ2-3	CASIFGTSGIWTDTQYF	TGTGCCAGCATATTCGGGACTAGCGGGATTTGGACAGATACGCAGTATTTT
NA	TRBV7-9	once	TRBJ1-1	CASSQGLGADTEAFF	TGCGCCAGCAGCCAAGGGCTAGGGGCGGACACTGAAGCTTTCTTT
NA	TRBV11-2	NA	TRBJ2-1	CASSIRFTQSSYNEQFF	TGTGCCAGCAGCATTCGCTTTACACAGAGCTCCTACAATGAGCAGTTCTTC
NA	TRBV12-5	NA	TRBJ2-5	CASGLVLGSRVSQETQYF	TGTGCTAGTGGTTTGGTACTCGGTAGCCGAGTTAGTCAAGAGACCCAGTACTTC
NA	TRBV9	few	TRBJ2-1	CASSKQGYNEQFF	TGTGCCAGCAGCAAACAGGGCTACAATGAGCAGTTCTTC
NA	TRBV7-2	few	TRBJ1-2	CASSLLRGYTF	TGTGCCAGCAGCTTACTTCGTGGCTACACCTTC
TRBD2	TRBV5-4	NA	TRBJ2-4	CASSPRTSGINIQYF	TGTGCCAGCAGCCCGCGGACTAGCGGTATAAACATTCAGTACTTC
NA	TRBV7-9	few	TRBJ1-1	CASSLSTLRRTEAFF	TGTGCCAGCAGCTTATCGACCCTGCGGAGGACTGAAGCTTTCTTT
NA	TRBV6-6	NA	TRBJ1-5	CASSLDLSNQPQHF	TGTGCCAGCAGTTTGGACCTTTCTAATCAGCCCCAGCATTTT
NA	TRBV7-2	NA	TRBJ2-3	CASSLSVRDTQYF	TGTGCCAGCAGCTTAAGTGTAAGGGATACGCAGTATTTT
NA	TRBV14	few	TRBJ2-2	CASSQVRLNTGELFF	TGTGCCAGCAGCCAAGTCAGACTGAACACCGGGGAGCTGTTTTTT
TRBD2	TRBV9	NA	TRBJ2-1	CASSVGEGEQFF	TGTGCCAGCAGCGTAGGGGAGGGTGAGCAGTTCTTC
TRBD2	TRBV7-2	NA	TRBJ2-7	CASSLLSGVNEQYF	TGTGCCAGCAGCTTACTTAGCGGGGTAAACGAGCAGTACTTC
NA	TRBV15	NA	TRBJ1-5	CATSRGLGNQPQHF	TGTGCCACCAGCAGAGGCCTAGGGAATCAGCCCCAGCATTTT
NA	TRBV2	few	TRBJ1-1	CASSGAGITEAFF	TGTGCCAGCAGTGGTGCCGGAATCACTGAAGCTTTCTTT
NA	TRBV7-2	few	TRBJ1-1	CASSSRHAAEAFF	TGTGCCAGCAGCTCGAGACATGCGGCTGAAGCTTTCTTT
TRBD1	TRBV7-2	few	TRBJ2-2	CASSYRQGSTGELFF	TGTGCCAGCAGCTACCGACAGGGTAGCACCGGGGAGCTGTTTTTT
NA	TRBV27	NA	TRBJ1-4	CASSLVGGEKLFF	TGTGCCAGCAGTTTAGTTGGGGGTGAAAAACTGTTTTTT
NA	TRBV11-3	NA	TRBJ2-5	CASSLMKISETQYF	TGTGCCAGCAGCTTAATGAAGATCTCGGAGACCCAGTACTTC
TRBD2	TRBV9	NA	TRBJ2-3	CASSVVGSGSTDTQYF	TGTGCCAGCAGCGTAGTCGGTAGCGGGAGCACAGATACGCAGTATTTT
TRBD2	TRBV7-8	few	TRBJ2-1	CASSPGGGRGSGEQFF	TGTGCCAGCAGCCCCGGTGGCGGGAGGGGATCGGGTGAGCAGTTCTTC
NA	TRBV7-8	few	TRBJ2-2	CASSLGQGGSAGELFF	TGTGCCAGCAGCTTAGGACAGGGAGGGTCCGCCGGGGAGCTGTTTTTT
NA	TRBV7-2	NA	TRBJ2-7	CASSRAYEQYF	TGTGCCAGCAGCCGGGCCTACGAGCAGTACTTC
TRBD2	TRBV7-2	few	TRBJ2-5	CASSKEREGPQETQYF	TGTGCCAGCAGCAAAGAGCGGGAGGGCCCCCAAGAGACCCAGTACTTC
NA	TRBV30	NA	TRBJ1-4	CAWSSTSSGEKLFF	TGTGCCTGGAGTTCAACTTCGTCGGGTGAAAAACTGTTTTTT
NA	TRBV4-1	NA	TRBJ1-1	CASSQGRGRTEAFF	TGCGCCAGCAGCCAAGGGCGGGGTCGCACTGAAGCTTTCTTT
TRBD1	TRBV7-3	many	TRBJ1-1	CASSSTGGRTEAFF	TGTGCCAGCAGCTCGACAGGGGGCCGGACTGAAGCTTTCTTT
TRBD2	TRBV25-1	NA	TRBJ2-1	CASSDLGTSGFNEQFF	TGTGCCAGCAGTGATTTGGGGACTAGCGGCTTCAATGAGCAGTTCTTC